This is a list of T cell receptor beta chains from one sample in a study of blood T cell repertoires in COVID-19. Measured with immunoSEQ multiplex PCR; TCRdb has only the in-frame clones, and not every one. The top ten clones hold 1.5% to 2% of a sample with some 150,000 clones, less than 85% of them seen once. The sequencing input was PBMCs or T cells enriched from blood (not recorded which). The receptors here all came from a woman aged 18-29 years who had been exposed to COVID-19. Each CDR3 is given with its conserved first and last residue. A D gene is named only where the DNA matches it firmly. Some rows mark clone size as missing; the rest say once, few, many or name a class of expanded clone.

D gene: .
J gene: TRBJ1-2
V gene: TRBV24-1
clone size: .
CDR3 DNA: TGTGCCATCGCCGCAGGGGTTAGTCCCTATGGCTACACCTTC
CDR3 protein: CAIAAGVSPYGYTF

D gene: TRBD1
J gene: TRBJ2-5
V gene: TRBV7-8
clone size: once
CDR3 DNA: TGTGCCAGCAGCCTCACACCGGGACAGGGAGAGACCCAGTACTTC
CDR3 protein: CASSLTPGQGETQYF

D gene: .
J gene: TRBJ1-1
V gene: TRBV7-2
clone size: .
CDR3 DNA: TGTGCCAGCAGCTTAAGCAGGGATAAACTTTGGGACACTGAAGCTTTCTTT
CDR3 protein: CASSLSRDKLWDTEAFF

D gene: TRBD1
J gene: TRBJ2-5
V gene: TRBV28
clone size: .
CDR3 DNA: TGTGCCACCCAAACCGGGACAGGGAAGGAGACCCAGTACTTC
CDR3 protein: CATQTGTGKETQYF

D gene: .
J gene: TRBJ1-1
V gene: TRBV27
clone size: .
CDR3 DNA: TGTGCCAGCAGTTTATCGAATTGGATCCCGGGCACTGAAGCTTTCTTT
CDR3 protein: CASSLSNWIPGTEAFF

D gene: TRBD1
J gene: TRBJ1-6
V gene: TRBV7-6
clone size: .
CDR3 DNA: TGTGCCAGCAGCTCAGGGACAGGTGCAAATTCACCCCTCCACTTT
CDR3 protein: CASSSGTGANSPLHF

D gene: .
J gene: TRBJ1-5
V gene: TRBV20-1
clone size: .
CDR3 DNA: TGCAGTGCTAGTGGCCAATCGGGACAGCCCCAGCATTTT
CDR3 protein: CSASGQSGQPQHF

D gene: TRBD2
J gene: TRBJ2-7
V gene: TRBV4-3
clone size: .
CDR3 DNA: TGCGCCAGCAGCCAAGTGGCGGGAGGGTACGAGCAGTACTTC
CDR3 protein: CASSQVAGGYEQYF

D gene: TRBD1
J gene: TRBJ1-6
V gene: TRBV27
clone size: .
CDR3 DNA: TGTGCCAGCAGTTTAGGGGGACAGCTGAATTCACCCCTCCACTTT
CDR3 protein: CASSLGGQLNSPLHF

D gene: TRBD1
J gene: TRBJ1-5
V gene: TRBV15
clone size: .
CDR3 DNA: TGTGCCACCAGCAGGGACACCGGGACAGAACTAAATCAGCCCCAGCATTTT
CDR3 protein: CATSRDTGTELNQPQHF

D gene: .
J gene: TRBJ2-7
V gene: TRBV6-4
clone size: once
CDR3 DNA: TGTGCCAGCAGACTCAATAGCGAGCAGTACTTC
CDR3 protein: CASRLNSEQYF

D gene: .
J gene: TRBJ2-1
V gene: TRBV7-3
clone size: .
CDR3 DNA: TGTGCCAGCAGCTCACGCTCCCCCTCTAGCGCCGGGGGTGAGCAGTTCTTC
CDR3 protein: CASSSRSPSSAGGEQFF

D gene: .
J gene: TRBJ2-7
V gene: TRBV7-8
clone size: once
CDR3 DNA: TGTGCCAGCAGCAAAGGCCAGCCCTTTGACATCGAGCAGTACTTC
CDR3 protein: CASSKGQPFDIEQYF

D gene: .
J gene: TRBJ2-1
V gene: TRBV5-1
clone size: .
CDR3 DNA: TGCGCCAGCAGCTTGGGAGTGTTAAATGAGCAGTTCTTC
CDR3 protein: CASSLGVLNEQFF

D gene: TRBD2
J gene: TRBJ2-7
V gene: TRBV6-4
clone size: many
CDR3 DNA: TGTGCCAGCAGTGACGCGGCAGGGAGGGACGCTGAGTACGAGCAGTACTTC
CDR3 protein: CASSDAAGRDAEYEQYF

D gene: .
J gene: TRBJ2-1
V gene: TRBV3-1/TRBV3-2
clone size: once
CDR3 DNA: TGTGCCAGCACCGCCTCCAGCGGGCTAAGAAATGAGCAGTTCTTC
CDR3 protein: CASTASSGLRNEQFF

D gene: .
J gene: TRBJ2-7
V gene: TRBV19
clone size: .
CDR3 DNA: TGTGCCAGTAGTAGTAGGGGGTCAAGCTCCTACGAGCAGTACTTC
CDR3 protein: CASSSRGSSSYEQYF

D gene: TRBD2
J gene: TRBJ2-1
V gene: TRBV18
clone size: .
CDR3 DNA: TGTGCCAGCTCACCACGAGGACTAGCGGGAAATGGAGAGCAGTTCTTC
CDR3 protein: CASSPRGLAGNGEQFF

D gene: TRBD2
J gene: TRBJ2-4
V gene: TRBV4-1
clone size: .
CDR3 DNA: TGCGCCAGCAGCCAAATAGCGGGTCAAGCCAAAAACATTCAGTACTTC
CDR3 protein: CASSQIAGQAKNIQYF

D gene: TRBD1
J gene: TRBJ2-7
V gene: TRBV6-5
clone size: .
CDR3 DNA: TGTGCCAGCAGTTCCGGGACAGGGAACTACGAGCAGTACTTC
CDR3 protein: CASSSGTGNYEQYF

D gene: TRBD2
J gene: TRBJ2-7
V gene: TRBV5-1
clone size: .
CDR3 DNA: TGCGCCAGCAGCTTGACTAGCGGGGGGCCCTACGAGCAGTACTTC
CDR3 protein: CASSLTSGGPYEQYF

D gene: TRBD1
J gene: TRBJ1-6
V gene: TRBV7-3
clone size: .
CDR3 DNA: TGTGCCAGCAGCTTCGGGACAGCTAATTCACCCCTCCACTTT
CDR3 protein: CASSFGTANSPLHF

D gene: TRBD1
J gene: TRBJ1-1
V gene: TRBV7-9
clone size: .
CDR3 DNA: TGTGCCAGCAGCACAACAGGGGGAGATCCTTATAACACTGAAGCTTTCTTT
CDR3 protein: CASSTTGGDPYNTEAFF

D gene: .
J gene: TRBJ2-5
V gene: TRBV5-4
clone size: .
CDR3 DNA: TGTGCCAGCAGCTTGGTGGCGGGAAGGGAGACCCAGTACTTC
CDR3 protein: CASSLVAGRETQYF

D gene: .
J gene: TRBJ2-7
V gene: TRBV21-1
clone size: .
CDR3 DNA: TGTGCCAGCACCATTAAATTATGGGGTTACTTGTGGGGCAGGGGGCCTACCAGGATCTACGAGCAGTACTTC
CDR3 protein: CASTIKLWGYLWGRGPTRIYEQYF

D gene: TRBD2
J gene: TRBJ2-3
V gene: TRBV10-1
clone size: once
CDR3 DNA: TGCGCCAGCAGTGTAGGGACTAGCGGGAGCACAGATACGCAGTATTTT
CDR3 protein: CASSVGTSGSTDTQYF

D gene: .
J gene: TRBJ1-1
V gene: TRBV27
clone size: .
CDR3 DNA: TGTGCCAGCAGTGGGCAGGGTCCTCGGGACACTGAAGCTTTCTTT
CDR3 protein: CASSGQGPRDTEAFF

D gene: .
J gene: TRBJ2-2
V gene: TRBV19
clone size: .
CDR3 DNA: TGTGCCAGTAGTATAGAGGGGCCCGGGGAGCTGTTTTTT
CDR3 protein: CASSIEGPGELFF

D gene: TRBD1
J gene: TRBJ2-7
V gene: TRBV27
clone size: .
CDR3 DNA: TGTGCCAGCAGTGCATACCCGGGACAGGGCTCCTACGAGCAGTACTTC
CDR3 protein: CASSAYPGQGSYEQYF